These T cell receptor beta chains were read from a single sample in a study of blood T cell repertoires in COVID-19. Produced via immunoSEQ multiplex PCR; TCRdb's table is partial and in-frame only. The sample yields around 170,000 clones, 70% to 90% seen once. The material sequenced was peripheral blood. The receptors here all came from a man aged 50-60 years with active or convalescent COVID-19. CDR3s include the opening cysteine and the closing phenylalanine or tryptophan. A D gene is named only where the DNA matches it firmly. A row's size may be missing; if present it is once, few, many or a size class.

clone size	V gene	D gene	CDR3 length	J gene	CDR3 DNA	CDR3 protein
once	TRBV28	TRBD1	16	TRBJ2-2	TGTGCCAGCAGTTTCGGGACAGGGGGATTCACCGGGGAGCTGTTTTTT	CASSFGTGGFTGELFF
NA	TRBV4-3	NA	15	TRBJ1-2	TGCGCCAGCAGCCAAGAAAGGTCCGGGATCTATGGCTACACCTTC	CASSQERSGIYGYTF
NA	TRBV6-4	NA	18	TRBJ2-1	TGTGCCAGCAGTGATTTTGTAATTACGGCGGGAAGCCTCTGTGAGCAGTTCTTC	CASSDFVITAGSLCEQFF
NA	TRBV6-5	TRBD2	16	TRBJ2-2	TGTGCCAGCAGTTATACGGGGGGAGCGAACACCGGGGAGCTGTTTTTT	CASSYTGGANTGELFF
NA	TRBV19	NA	14	TRBJ1-2	TGTGCCAGTAGTATGTTGGGGGGGAGCGGTGGCTACACCTTC	CASSMLGGSGGYTF
NA	TRBV5-6	NA	16	TRBJ1-2	TGTGCCAGCAGCCCCTTTGGCAGGCGAGCTAACTATGGCTACACCTTC	CASSPFGRRANYGYTF
NA	TRBV7-9	NA	15	TRBJ1-1	TGTGCCAGCAGCTTAGACGGCAGGGGAAGAACTGAAGCTTTCTTT	CASSLDGRGRTEAFF
NA	TRBV3-1/TRBV3-2	TRBD2	19	TRBJ2-3	TGTGCCAGCAGCCAAGAAGGATTGGTTACGGCGGGAGATACAGATACGCAGTATTTT	CASSQEGLVTAGDTDTQYF
NA	TRBV5-6	TRBD1	15	TRBJ2-7	TGTGCCAGCAGCACATGGGACAGGGTGAACTACGAGCAGTACTTC	CASSTWDRVNYEQYF
NA	TRBV3-1/TRBV3-2	TRBD2	15	TRBJ2-7	TGTGCCAGCAGCCCTGCTAGCGGGGGAACCTACGAGCAGTACTTC	CASSPASGGTYEQYF
NA	TRBV6-2/TRBV6-3	NA	14	TRBJ2-5	TGTGCCAGCAGGCCTCCCACGTTTTGGCCGACCCAGTACTTC	CASRPPTFWPTQYF
NA	TRBV19	NA	14	TRBJ1-5	TGTGCCAGTAGTATGTTCGGGGAACGTCAGCCCCAGCATTTT	CASSMFGERQPQHF
NA	TRBV5-1	TRBD2	15	TRBJ2-1	TGCGCCAGCGGTGAAAGCGGGGGCGTAAACAATGAGCAGTTCTTC	CASGESGGVNNEQFF
NA	TRBV28	TRBD1	17	TRBJ1-1	TGTGCCAGCAGTTTACAGGGGGTCATGTTCTCGAACACTGAAGCTTTCTTT	CASSLQGVMFSNTEAFF
NA	TRBV5-1	NA	15	TRBJ1-6	TGCGCCAGCAGCGTGGGCCTGGAAAGCGATTCACCCCTCCACTTT	CASSVGLESDSPLHF
once	TRBV6-5	NA	13	TRBJ1-3	TGTGCCAGCAGTTACGCTGGGGCTTACACCATATATTTT	CASSYAGAYTIYF
NA	TRBV5-1	TRBD1	18	TRBJ1-1	TGCGCCAGCAGCCGACGGTGGGACAGAAAACCCAAGGACACTGAAGCTTTCTTT	CASSRRWDRKPKDTEAFF
NA	TRBV11-2	TRBD2	15	TRBJ2-7	TGTGCCAGCAGCACTAGCGGGGGGGCCTTACGGGGGCAGTACTTC	CASSTSGGALRGQYF
NA	TRBV19	TRBD2	17	TRBJ2-2	TGTGCCAGTAGTACGACCGGGACTAGGAGGAACACCGGGGAGCTGTTTTTT	CASSTTGTRRNTGELFF
NA	TRBV10-3	TRBD1	12	TRBJ2-1	TGTGCCATCATGGGACAGCCTAATGAGCAGTTCTTC	CAIMGQPNEQFF
NA	TRBV5-6	TRBD1	16	TRBJ1-5	TGTGCCAGCAGCCCCAGTTCGGCAGGGGGAAATCAGCCCCAGCATTTT	CASSPSSAGGNQPQHF
NA	TRBV2	NA	16	TRBJ1-1	TGTGCCAGCAGTGCAAACCCTGGGGGGGTGAACACTGAAGCTTTCTTT	CASSANPGGVNTEAFF
few	TRBV6-5	TRBD1	14	TRBJ1-2	TGTGCCAGCAGTTACGGAAGGGGGCGGGTGGGCTACACCTTC	CASSYGRGRVGYTF
NA	TRBV2	NA	14	TRBJ1-1	TGTGCCAGCAGTGGGGCACGGTTGAACACTGAAGCTTTCTTT	CASSGARLNTEAFF
NA	TRBV19	NA	15	TRBJ1-3	TGTGCCAGTAGCCGGGACTTAACCTCTGGAAACACCATATATTTT	CASSRDLTSGNTIYF
NA	TRBV27	TRBD2	17	TRBJ2-5	TGTGCCAGCAGTTTATTAGCTCTAGCGGGGGGCCGGGAGACCCAGTACTTC	CASSLLALAGGRETQYF
once	TRBV6-1	NA	13	TRBJ2-7	TGTGCCAGCAGTGACCAGGCCGCCTACGAGCAGTACTTC	CASSDQAAYEQYF
NA	TRBV19	TRBD1	15	TRBJ1-4	TGTGCCAGTAGTCCAGGGACAGGGGTGGATGAAAAACTGTTTTTT	CASSPGTGVDEKLFF
NA	TRBV7-2	TRBD2	15	TRBJ2-7	TGTGCCAGCAGCGATCCGGGGGGGACCCACTACGAGCAGTACTTC	CASSDPGGTHYEQYF
NA	TRBV2	NA	14	TRBJ2-5	TGTGCCAGCAGTGTCAACGGGGGCCAAGAGACCCAGTACTTC	CASSVNGGQETQYF
few	TRBV25-1	NA	16	TRBJ2-2	TGTGCCAGCAGTGAAAGTTTCCGGGAGAACACCGGGGAGCTGTTTTTT	CASSESFRENTGELFF
NA	TRBV13	NA	12	TRBJ2-7	TGTGCCAGCAGCCATCGGGGGTACGAGCAGTACTTC	CASSHRGYEQYF
NA	TRBV2	TRBD1	14	TRBJ1-5	TGTGCCAGCAGTGCCGGGACAGCGAATCAGCCCCAGCATTTT	CASSAGTANQPQHF
NA	TRBV2	NA	15	TRBJ2-1	TGTGCCAGCAGTGAAGAAGACTACTCCTACAATGAGCAGTTCTTC	CASSEEDYSYNEQFF
NA	TRBV7-9	TRBD1	14	TRBJ1-4	TGTGCCAGCAGCTCAAGACAGGGCGGTGAAAAACTGTTTTTT	CASSSRQGGEKLFF
NA	TRBV27	NA	16	TRBJ1-4	TGTGCCAGCAGTTTCGGAATAGGAGGGGCGGGTGAAAAACTGTTTTTT	CASSFGIGGAGEKLFF
NA	TRBV5-3	TRBD2	16	TRBJ2-7	TGTGCCAGAAGCCTCTCCAGCGGGAGGCCGTTCTACGAGCAGTACTTC	CARSLSSGRPFYEQYF
NA	TRBV9	NA	14	TRBJ1-2	TGTGCCAGCAGCGTAGGTGGAAGCGGGGGTGGCTACACCTTC	CASSVGGSGGGYTF
NA	TRBV9	TRBD1	15	TRBJ1-2	TGTGCCAGCAGCGGGGGACAGAGTCCTAACTATGGCTACACCTTC	CASSGGQSPNYGYTF
NA	TRBV5-1	NA	13	TRBJ2-2	TGCGCCAGCAGCTTCGGGTCTCTCGGGGAGCTGTTTTTT	CASSFGSLGELFF
NA	TRBV27	NA	14	TRBJ2-1	TGTGCCAGCAGTTTAGGCCAGATCGACAATGAGCAGTTCTTC	CASSLGQIDNEQFF
NA	TRBV6-2/TRBV6-3	TRBD1	16	TRBJ2-5	TGTGCCAGCAGTTTAGGACAGGGGGCCCCCCAAGAGACCCAGTACTTC	CASSLGQGAPQETQYF
NA	TRBV6-1	TRBD1	17	TRBJ1-3	TGTGCCAGCAGTGTTCTAACCGGGACAGGGACTGGAAACACCATATATTTT	CASSVLTGTGTGNTIYF
NA	TRBV25-1	TRBD1	15	TRBJ2-3	TGTGCCAGCCGGGACAGGGGAGTTTGGTCAGATACGCAGTATTTT	CASRDRGVWSDTQYF
NA	TRBV11-3	TRBD1	15	TRBJ1-4	TGTGCCAGCGATCAAAAACAGGGGGCGGACGAAAAACTGTTTTTT	CASDQKQGADEKLFF
NA	TRBV9	TRBD2	15	TRBJ2-1	TGTGCCAGCAGCCCCGGACTAGCGGGAATTAGTGAGCAGTTCTTC	CASSPGLAGISEQFF
NA	TRBV4-1	NA	14	TRBJ2-3	TGCGCCAGCAACGACAGTCACGGCACAGATACGCAGTATTTT	CASNDSHGTDTQYF
NA	TRBV9	NA	15	TRBJ1-5	TGTGCCAGCAGCCTTCCGGGACAAGGGAATCAGCCCCAGCATTTT	CASSLPGQGNQPQHF
NA	TRBV10-3	TRBD1	19	TRBJ1-1	TGTGCCATCAGCGTTACCGGGACAGGGGGCTCTCGGGTAGTCACTGAAGCTTTCTTT	CAISVTGTGGSRVVTEAFF
once	TRBV10-3	TRBD1	14	TRBJ1-6	TGTGCCATCAGTAGGGACAGGGGCAATTCACCCCTCCACTTT	CAISRDRGNSPLHF
NA	TRBV7-2	NA	13	TRBJ1-1	TGTGCCAGCAGCTTATGGCAGCGTGATGGAGCTTTCTTT	CASSLWQRDGAFF
once	TRBV4-2	TRBD1	15	TRBJ1-1	TGTGCCAGCAGCCTAACGGACAGGGTCGAAACTGAAGCTTTCTTT	CASSLTDRVETEAFF